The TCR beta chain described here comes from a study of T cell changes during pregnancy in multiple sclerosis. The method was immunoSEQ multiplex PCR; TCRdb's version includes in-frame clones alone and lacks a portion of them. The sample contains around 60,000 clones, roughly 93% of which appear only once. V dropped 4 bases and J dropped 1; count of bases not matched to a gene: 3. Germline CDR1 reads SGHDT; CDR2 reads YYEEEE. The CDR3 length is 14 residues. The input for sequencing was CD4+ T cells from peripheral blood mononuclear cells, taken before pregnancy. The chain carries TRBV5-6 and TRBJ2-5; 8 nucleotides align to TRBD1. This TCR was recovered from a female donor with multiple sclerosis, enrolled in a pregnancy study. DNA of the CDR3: TGTGCCAGCAGCGGAGACAGGGGCCAAGAGACCCAGTACTTC. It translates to CASSGDRGQETQYF.